This T cell receptor beta chain was retrieved from a study of hypomethylating agent response in myelodysplastic syndrome. Using immunoSEQ multiplex PCR, the repertoire was profiled, and TCRdb retains in-frame clones only, with some absent. The sample yields 5,000 or so clones, around four fifths seen once. The CDR3 has 13 residues. Germline assignment: CDR1 MNHNS and CDR2 SASEGT. Trimming pared 6 bases from V and 1 base from J, leaving 9 bases between. The sample here was bone marrow, taken before or after starting hypomethylating agent treatment for myelodysplastic syndrome (not recorded which). V gene TRBV6-1 combines with J gene TRBJ2-5, with D hard to call. The receptor was isolated from a human donor with myelodysplastic syndrome. The CDR3 spells CASRPSSQETQYF. CDR3 DNA sequence: TGTGCCAGCAGGCCCTCTAGCCAAGAGACCCAGTACTTC.